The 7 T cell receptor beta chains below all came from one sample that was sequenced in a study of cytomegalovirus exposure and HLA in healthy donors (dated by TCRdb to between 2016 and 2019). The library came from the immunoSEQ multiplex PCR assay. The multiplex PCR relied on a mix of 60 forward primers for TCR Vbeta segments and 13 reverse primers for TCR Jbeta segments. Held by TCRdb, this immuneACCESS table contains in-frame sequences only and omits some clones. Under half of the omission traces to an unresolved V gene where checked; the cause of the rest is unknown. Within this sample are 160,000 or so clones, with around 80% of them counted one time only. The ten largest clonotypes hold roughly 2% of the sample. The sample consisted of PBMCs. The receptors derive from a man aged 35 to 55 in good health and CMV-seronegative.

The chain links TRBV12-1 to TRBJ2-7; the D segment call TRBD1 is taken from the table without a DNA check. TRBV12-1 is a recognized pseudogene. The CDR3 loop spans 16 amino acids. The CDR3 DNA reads TGTGCCAGCAGCTTCTCAGGGGACCCGAGTCTCTACGAGCAGTACTTC. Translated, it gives CASSFSGDPSLYEQYF.

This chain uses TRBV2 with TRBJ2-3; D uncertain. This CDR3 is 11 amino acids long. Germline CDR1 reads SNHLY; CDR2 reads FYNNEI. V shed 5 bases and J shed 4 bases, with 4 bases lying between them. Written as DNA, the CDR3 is TGTGCCAGCAGTTTCGCAGATACGCAGTATTTT. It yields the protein CASSFADTQYF.

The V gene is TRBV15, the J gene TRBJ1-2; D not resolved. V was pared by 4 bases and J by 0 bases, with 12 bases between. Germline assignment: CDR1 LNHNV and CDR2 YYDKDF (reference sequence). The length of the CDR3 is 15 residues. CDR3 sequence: CATSTGGPANYGYTF. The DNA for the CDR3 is TGTGCCACCAGCACAGGAGGGCCTGCTAACTATGGCTACACCTTC.

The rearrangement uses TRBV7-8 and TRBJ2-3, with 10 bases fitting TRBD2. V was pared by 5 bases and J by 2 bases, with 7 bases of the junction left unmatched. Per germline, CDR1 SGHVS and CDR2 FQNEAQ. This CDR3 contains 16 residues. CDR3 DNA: TGTGCCAGCAGCCAACGGACTAGCGGAAACACAGATACGCAGTATTTT. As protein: CASSQRTSGNTDTQYF. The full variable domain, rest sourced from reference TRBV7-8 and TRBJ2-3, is GAGVSQSPRYKVAKRGQDVALRCDPISGHVSLFWYQQALGQGPEFLTYFQNEAQLDKSGLPSDRFFAERPEGSVSTLKIQRTQQEDSAVYLCASSQRTSGNTDTQYFGPGTRLTVL.

The CDR3 bases are TGTGCCGCGGGGATGGAAAGGCGCCCCCTCCACTTT. It translates to CAAGMERRPLHF. This chain connects TRBV6-1 to TRBJ1-6; D not certain. The CDR3 totals 12 residues. The V end lost 11 bases, the J end lost 13 bases, and 18 bases lay between the germline ends. CDR1 is MNHNS and CDR2 is SASEGT in the germline V gene.

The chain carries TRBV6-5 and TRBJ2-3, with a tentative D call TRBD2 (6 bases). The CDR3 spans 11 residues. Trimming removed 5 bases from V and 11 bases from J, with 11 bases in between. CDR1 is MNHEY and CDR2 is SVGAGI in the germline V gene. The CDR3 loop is CASSQAGRQYF. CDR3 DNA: TGTGCCAGCAGTCAAGCGGGCCGGCAGTATTTT.

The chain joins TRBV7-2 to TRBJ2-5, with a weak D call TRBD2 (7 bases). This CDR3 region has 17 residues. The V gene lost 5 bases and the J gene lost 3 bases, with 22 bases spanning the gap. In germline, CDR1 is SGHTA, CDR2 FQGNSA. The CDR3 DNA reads TGTGCCAGCAGCCGATACCCGGGGGGCGAGGTTGAAGAGACCCAGTACTTC. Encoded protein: CASSRYPGGEVEETQYF.